This T cell receptor (beta chain) derives from a study of PD-L1 blockade in urothelial cancer. Study summary: Male patients with bladder-origin urothelial cancer numbered about 90% of the roughly 29. Analyses were performed on blood at 3 weeks after treatment start (the second dose) and at 6 weeks. Blood yielded a median of around 150,000 T cells per sample. Findings and caveats of the study: Expansion of tumor-associated blood clones at 3 weeks was greater in durable-benefit patients.

CDR1 LNHNV and CDR2 YYDKDF come from the germline V gene (reference sequence). This CDR3 comprises 14 residues. Trimming cost V 8 bases and J 3 bases, with 16 bases left between them. The table came from immunoSEQ multiplex PCR; TCRdb's copy has only in-frame clones and leaves some out. The table includes tens of thousands of clones, roughly 76% detected once. Described time point: pretreatment peripheral blood. With respect to this clone: The target antigen is unknown.

This clonotype was obtained from a man between 65 and 80 years old with urothelial cancer. The sample was PBMCs, taken around atezolizumab (anti-PD-L1) treatment. V gene TRBV15 combines with J gene TRBJ1-1; weak D call: TRBD1 (5 bases). This chain's CDR3 is CATSVAGRDTEAFF. CDR3 nucleotide sequence: TGTGCCACCTCAGTCGCAGGGAGGGACACTGAAGCTTTCTTT. Supplemented by reference TRBV15 and TRBJ1-1, the full variable domain reads DAMVIQNPRYQVTQFGKPVTLSCSQTLNHNVMYWYQQKSSQAPKLLFHYYDKDFNNEADTPDNFQSRRPNTSFCFLDIRSPGLGDTAMYLCATSVAGRDTEAFFGQGTRLTVV.